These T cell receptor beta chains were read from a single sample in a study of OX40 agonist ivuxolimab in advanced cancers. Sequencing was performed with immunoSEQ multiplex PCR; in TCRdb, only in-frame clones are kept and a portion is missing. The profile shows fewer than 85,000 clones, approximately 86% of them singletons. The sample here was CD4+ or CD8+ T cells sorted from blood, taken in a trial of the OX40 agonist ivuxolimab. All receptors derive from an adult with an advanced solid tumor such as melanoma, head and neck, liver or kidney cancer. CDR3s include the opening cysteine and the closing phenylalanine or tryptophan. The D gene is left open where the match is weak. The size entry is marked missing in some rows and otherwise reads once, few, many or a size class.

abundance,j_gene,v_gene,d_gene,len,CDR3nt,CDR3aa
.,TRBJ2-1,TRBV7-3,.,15,TGTGCCAGCAGCCAACAGGGACTAATCTACAATGAGCAGTTCTTC,CASSQQGLIYNEQFF
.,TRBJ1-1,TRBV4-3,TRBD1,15,TGCGCCAGCAGCCAAGAAGGGGCAGGGGGGGATGAAGCTTTCTTT,CASSQEGAGGDEAFF
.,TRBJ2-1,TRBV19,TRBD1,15,TGTGCCAGTCGGCCAGGGACAGGCGGCCGGAATGAGCAGTTCTTC,CASRPGTGGRNEQFF
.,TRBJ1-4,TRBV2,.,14,TGTGCCAGCAAATCAGGCAGGGGAAGTGAAAAACTGTTTTTT,CASKSGRGSEKLFF
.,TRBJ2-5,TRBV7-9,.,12,TGTGCCAGCTGGGGGGCCCAAGAGACCCAGTACTTC,CASWGAQETQYF
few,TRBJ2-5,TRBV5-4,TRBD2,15,TGTGCCAGCAGCTTATCAGGGAGGGGTAGGGAGACCCAGTACTTC,CASSLSGRGRETQYF
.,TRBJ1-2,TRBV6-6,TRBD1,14,TGTGCCAGCAGTACCGGACAGGCCTTCTATGGCTACACCTTC,CASSTGQAFYGYTF
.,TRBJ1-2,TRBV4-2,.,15,TGTGCCAGCAGCCAGCGTAACCAGGGCCAGGATGGCTACACCTTC,CASSQRNQGQDGYTF
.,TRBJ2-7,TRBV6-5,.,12,TGTGCCAGCAGACTAGGGGAGTACGAGCAGTACTTC,CASRLGEYEQYF
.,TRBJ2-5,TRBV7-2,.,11,TGTGCCAGCAGCCCGCAGGAGACCCAGTACTTC,CASSPQETQYF
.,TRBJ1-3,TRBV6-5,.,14,TGTGCCAGCAGAGACGGTGGCTCTGGAAACACCATATATTTT,CASRDGGSGNTIYF
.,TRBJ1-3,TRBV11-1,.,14,TGTGCCAGCAGCGTCACCAGGGGTGGAAACACCATATATTTT,CASSVTRGGNTIYF
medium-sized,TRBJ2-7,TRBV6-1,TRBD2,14,TGTGCCAGCAGCCCCGGACTAGCACTCTACGAGCAGTACTTC,CASSPGLALYEQYF
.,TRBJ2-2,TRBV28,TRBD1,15,TGTGCCAGCAGTTTGGACAGGAGGAACACCGGGGAGCTGTTTTTT,CASSLDRRNTGELFF
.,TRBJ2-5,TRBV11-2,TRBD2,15,TGTGCCAGCAGAGGACTAGCGGGGTACCAAGAGACCCAGTACTTC,CASRGLAGYQETQYF
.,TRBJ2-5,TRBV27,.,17,TGTGCCAGCACCTTGCCAATGGGACAAACAAGACAAGAGACCCAGTACTTC,CASTLPMGQTRQETQYF
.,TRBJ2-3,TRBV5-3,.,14,TGTGCCAGCCGAACGAGGGGAAGCACAGATACGCAGTATTTT,CASRTRGSTDTQYF
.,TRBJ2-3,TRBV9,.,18,TGTGCCAGCAGCGCCCGACCCTACTCCAGGGCAGGGACAGATACGCAGTATTTT,CASSARPYSRAGTDTQYF
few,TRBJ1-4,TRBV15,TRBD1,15,TGTGCCACCAGCAGGCGGGGGACAGGGGACGAAAAACTGTTTTTT,CATSRRGTGDEKLFF
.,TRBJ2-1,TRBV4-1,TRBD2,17,TGCGCCAGCAGCCCGTCCCGGGGAGCGGGGGTCTACAATGAGCAGTTCTTC,CASSPSRGAGVYNEQFF
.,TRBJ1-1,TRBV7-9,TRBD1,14,TGTGCCAGCAGCTTAACAGGGGGCGCCACTGAAGCTTTCTTT,CASSLTGGATEAFF
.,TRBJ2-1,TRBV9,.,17,TGTGCCAGCAGTCATCCCCAGGGATTAGGCTCCTACAATGAGCAGTTCTTC,CASSHPQGLGSYNEQFF
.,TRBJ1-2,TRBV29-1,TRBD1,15,TGCAGCGTTGAACGCCCAGGACAGGGGCTTTACGGCTACACCTTC,CSVERPGQGLYGYTF
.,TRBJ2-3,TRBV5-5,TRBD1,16,TGTGCCAGCAGCTTGGGACAGGGGGGAGGCACAGATACGCAGTATTTT,CASSLGQGGGTDTQYF